The 27 T cell receptor beta chains given below trace back to one sample, sequenced in a study of shared clonotypes between healthy human individuals. Measured with immunoSEQ multiplex PCR; TCRdb has only the in-frame clones, and not every one. The table lists some 2,100,000 clones, approximately 96% of them singletons, with over 0.1% in the top ten. Input material: naive CD4+ T cells sorted from blood. Subset defined: CD45RA+ positively selected. These receptors all come from a man aged 18 to 29 in good health.

The chain recombines TRBV25-1 with TRBJ1-4; D might be TRBD1 (6 bases). Germline V gene lookup returns CDR1 MGHDK and CDR2 SYGVNS. This CDR3 contains 17 residues. V lost 3 bases and J lost 5, with 19 bases in between. The CDR3 DNA is TGTGCCAGCAGTGACCAATCCAGGGGCAGGTCAAATGAAAAACTGTTTTTT. It encodes CASSDQSRGRSNEKLFF.

This chain connects TRBV28 to TRBJ1-1; TRBD1 agrees at 8 bases. Germline lookup yields CDR1 MDHEN and CDR2 SYDVKM. The CDR3 loop spans 14 amino acids. With V trimmed by 6 bases and J by 1 base, 4 bases remained unmatched. Here the CDR3 reads CASRWTGSNTEAFF. In DNA, the CDR3 is TGTGCCAGCAGGTGGACAGGGTCGAACACTGAAGCTTTCTTT. Filled out from reference TRBV28 and TRBJ1-1, the complete variable domain reads DVKVTQSSRYLVKRTGEKVFLECVQDMDHENMFWYRQDPGLGLRLIYFSYDVKMKEKGDIPEGYSVSREKKERFSLILESASTNQTSMYLCASRWTGSNTEAFFGQGTRLTVV.

The chain employs TRBV19 and TRBJ1-2, with 9 bases aligning to TRBD1. The V and J ends lost 5 bases and 4 bases, in that order; junction bases with no gene match: 11. This CDR3 has 16 residues. Per germline, CDR1 LNHDA and CDR2 SQIVND (reference sequence). The CDR3 DNA is TGTGCCAGTAGTGCTCTCCGGGACAGGGCCTCCTATGGCTACACCTTC. It encodes CASSALRDRASYGYTF.

V and J are TRBV2 and TRBJ1-1; D call uncertain. The germline gives CDR1 SNHLY, CDR2 FYNNEI. V gave up 3 bases and J gave up 1 base, with 9 bases separating them. This CDR3 has 14 amino acids. The CDR3 DNA sequence: TGTGCCAGCAGTGACAGTCTTGCGAACACTGAAGCTTTCTTT. Residues: CASSDSLANTEAFF.

The chain carries TRBV7-2 and TRBJ1-5; D is possibly TRBD1 (6 bases). The germline gives CDR1 SGHTA, CDR2 FQGNSA. The CDR3 is made up of 14 amino acids. V lost 6 bases to trimming and J lost 3 bases, with 12 bases between them. Written as DNA, the CDR3 is TGTGCCAGCAGACTTACAGGGAACAATCAGCCCCAGCATTTT. It codes for CASRLTGNNQPQHF.

The chain employs TRBV14 and TRBJ1-6; D ambiguous. Germline V gene sequence: CDR1 SGHDN, CDR2 FVKESK. V was pared by 1 base and J by 9 bases, with 10 bases between. The CDR3 consists of 14 residues. CDR3 coding DNA: TGTGCCAGCAGCCAAGCGGAAGGGAGTTCACCCCTCCACTTT. Its translation: CASSQAEGSSPLHF.

The chain combines TRBV2 with TRBJ2-1, with D maybe TRBD1 (6 bases). CDR1 and CDR2 (germline): SNHLY, FYNNEI. V shed 6 bases and J shed 4 bases, with 13 bases lying between them. The CDR3 runs 14 residues. DNA of the CDR3: TGTGCCAGCAGAGACAGGTCTCCGTACAATGAGCAGTTCTTC. It yields the protein CASRDRSPYNEQFF.

The chain joins TRBV18 to TRBJ2-7; TRBD1 agrees at 7 bases. CDR1 and CDR2 from the germline V gene are KGHSH and LQKENI. This CDR3 is 15 amino acids long. Germline trimming cut 2 bases from V and 0 bases from J; bases unmatched to any gene: 4. CDR3 nucleotide sequence: TGTGCCAGCTCACCAAGTCAGGGGGTCTCCTACGAGCAGTACTTC. It translates to CASSPSQGVSYEQYF.

The J gene is TRBJ2-5, the V gene TRBV30, with D unclear. The V gene lost 0 bases and the J gene lost 5 bases, with 10 bases spanning the gap. The CDR3 is 13 amino acids. CDR1 and CDR2 from the germline V gene are GTSNPN and SVGIG (reference sequence). CDR3 DNA sequence: TGTGCCTGGAGTGTGAACGTGCGGGAGACCCAGTACTTC. It is translated as CAWSVNVRETQYF.

J is TRBJ1-1 and V is TRBV19, with TRBD1 as a possible D gene (6 bases). With 5 bases removed from V and 0 bases from J, the gap between germline ends came to 16 bases. CDR1 and CDR2 (germline): LNHDA, SQIVND (reference sequence). The length of the CDR3 is 16 residues. The DNA of the CDR3 is TGTGCCAGTAGTTCCACCGGGACACCTTTGAACACTGAAGCTTTCTTT. Encoded protein: CASSSTGTPLNTEAFF. Full variable domain (outside the CDR3, taken from reference TRBV19 and TRBJ1-1): DGGITQSPKYLFRKEGQNVTLSCEQNLNHDAMYWYRQDPGQGLRLIYYSQIVNDFQKGDIAEGYSVSREKKESFPLTVTSAQKNPTAFYLCASSSTGTPLNTEAFFGQGTRLTVV.

The chain carries TRBV2 and TRBJ1-5; TRBD1 matches at 11 bases. With 6 bases clipped from V and 2 bases from J, the junction kept 3 bases outside the gene matches. Germline values: CDR1 SNHLY, CDR2 FYNNEI. The CDR3 runs to 15 residues. In DNA, the CDR3 is TGTGCCAGCAGGGACAGGGGGCTAGGCAATCAGCCCCAGCATTTT. Translation gives CASRDRGLGNQPQHF.

This clone was seen only once. V usage is TRBV7-2 and J usage is TRBJ2-1; D assignment may be TRBD1 or TRBD2 (5 bases each). Germline values: CDR1 SGHTA, CDR2 FQGNSA. V was clipped by 4 bases and J by 10 bases, with 17 bases between them. This CDR3 is 14 amino acids long. The CDR3 DNA follows: TGTGCCAGCAGCTCCACCGGGGCGGGCCGCGAGCAGTTCTTC. This sequence encodes CASSSTGAGREQFF. Using reference TRBV7-2 and TRBJ2-1 for the parts outside the CDR3, the full variable domain is GAGVSQSPSNKVTEKGKDVELRCDPISGHTALYWYRQSLGQGLEFLIYFQGNSAPDKSGLPSDRFSAERTGGSVSTLTIQRTQQEDSAVYLCASSSTGAGREQFFGPGTRLTVL.

The gene calls are TRBV4-3 and TRBJ2-7, with 8 bases lining up with TRBD2. Germline values: CDR1 LGHNA, CDR2 YSLEER. With 1 base clipped from V and 2 bases from J, the junction kept 4 bases outside the gene matches. This CDR3 has 15 amino acids. CDR3 bases: TGCGCCAGCAGCCAAGTAGAAGCGGGAGCCTACGAGCAGTACTTC. Translated: CASSQVEAGAYEQYF.

The chain carries TRBV2 and TRBJ1-1; D remains ambiguous. Trimming shortened V by 8 bases and J by 0 bases, and 7 bases separated the two germline ends. CDR3 length: 12 amino acids. Looked up from germline, CDR1 is SNHLY and CDR2 is FYNNEI. Here the CDR3 reads CASRRLNTEAFF. DNA of the CDR3: TGTGCCAGCCGGCGATTGAACACTGAAGCTTTCTTT.

The rearrangement uses TRBV19 and TRBJ2-7; unclear D gene. CDR1 LNHDA and CDR2 SQIVND come from the germline V gene (reference sequence). This CDR3 spans 13 amino acids. Between the trimmed V and J ends, which lost 1 base and 3 bases, there was a span of 7 bases. The CDR3 loop is CASSIAHLYEQYF. For the CDR3, the DNA is TGTGCCAGTAGTATAGCACACCTCTACGAGCAGTACTTC. Filled out from reference TRBV19 and TRBJ2-7, the complete variable domain reads DGGITQSPKYLFRKEGQNVTLSCEQNLNHDAMYWYRQDPGQGLRLIYYSQIVNDFQKGDIAEGYSVSREKKESFPLTVTSAQKNPTAFYLCASSIAHLYEQYFGPGTRLTVT.

The chain couples TRBV5-6 to TRBJ2-7, with D maybe TRBD2 (5 bases). CDR1 and CDR2 (germline): SGHDT, YYEEEE. The CDR3 has 16 residues. Trimming left V 0 bases short and J 0 bases short, with 13 bases between. CDR3 sequence reads: CASSLDPAASSYEQYF. CDR3 DNA: TGTGCCAGCAGCTTGGATCCAGCGGCGAGCTCCTACGAGCAGTACTTC.

The gene calls are TRBV6-1 and TRBJ1-5, with 8 bases aligning to TRBD1. Trimming removed 10 bases from V and 3 bases from J; junction bases left unmatched: 8. This CDR3 has 14 amino acids. CDR1 and CDR2 (germline): MNHNS, SASEGT. CDR3 coding DNA: TGTGCCATCCAGGGGGCCCGGGCCAATCAGCCCCAGCATTTT. This encodes CAIQGARANQPQHF.

The chain is built from TRBV18 and TRBJ2-1, with no clear D. The CDR3 covers 14 residues. The germline V gene encodes CDR1 KGHSH and CDR2 LQKENI. V shed 2 bases and J shed 4 bases, with 9 bases lying between them. The CDR3 loop reads CASSPDARYNEQFF. The CDR3 DNA is TGTGCCAGCTCACCAGACGCGCGGTACAATGAGCAGTTCTTC.

The chain is built from TRBV29-1 and TRBJ1-6, with a weak D call TRBD1 (5 bases). CDR1 is SQVTM and CDR2 is ANQGSEA in the germline V gene. CDR3 size: 12 residues. Trimming left V 5 bases short and J 10 bases short, with 12 bases between. The CDR3 loop reads CSVQGDGSPLHF. As DNA, the CDR3 is TGCAGCGTTCAAGGGGACGGATCACCCCTCCACTTT.

To note about this clone: Other DNA sequences in this sample translate to the same CDR3. V gene TRBV18 combines with J gene TRBJ2-7; D is unresolved. Germline-derived CDR1 and CDR2 are KGHSH and LQKENI. Trimming took off 0 bases at V and 5 bases at J, with 8 bases between the two ends. CDR3 size: 13 residues. The CDR3 sequence is CASSPPVGDEQYF. The CDR3 DNA reads TGTGCCAGCTCACCACCGGTAGGAGACGAGCAGTACTTC.

This chain uses TRBV6-1 with TRBJ2-5; D perhaps matches TRBD1 (5 bases). Trimming stripped 10 bases from V and 5 bases from J, with 14 bases between. The CDR3 is 12 amino acids. Germline V gene sequence: CDR1 MNHNS, CDR2 SASEGT. The CDR3 protein is CAILGHQETQYF. CDR3 sequence (DNA): TGTGCCATCCTGGGGCATCAGGAGACCCAGTACTTC.

The chain recombines TRBV10-3 with TRBJ2-3; 7 bases agree with TRBD1. Germline CDR1 and CDR2: ENHRY and SYGVKD. The junction had 3 bases not matched to a gene; V was cut back by 6 bases and J by 6 bases. The CDR3 extends over 12 amino acids. The CDR3: CAISDRADTQYF. In DNA form, the CDR3 reads TGTGCCATCAGCGACAGGGCGGATACGCAGTATTTT.

The rearrangement links TRBV10-3 to TRBJ2-7; 13 nucleotides line up with TRBD2. The germline gives CDR1 ENHRY, CDR2 SYGVKD. The V segment lost 6 bases and the J segment 4 bases; nucleotides outside the gene matches: 9. The CDR3 extends over 16 amino acids. CDR3 in DNA: TGTGCCATCAGGGAACCCGGACTAGCGGGAGCTTACGAGCAGTACTTC. Residues: CAIREPGLAGAYEQYF.

CDR3 DNA: TGTGCCAGCAGCGGGACTAGCGGGGGGCCCTCGAACACCGGGGAGCTGTTTTTT. Its protein product is CASSGTSGGPSNTGELFF. The rearrangement uses TRBV7-2 and TRBJ2-2, with 15 bases fitting TRBD2. Germline V lookup: CDR1 SGHTA, CDR2 FQGNSA. With 5 bases clipped from V and 0 bases from J, the junction kept 4 bases outside the gene matches. This CDR3 is built from 18 residues.

V is TRBV29-1 and J is TRBJ1-1, with D unresolved. This CDR3 comprises 9 residues. The V end was cut by 2 bases, the J end by 9 bases, with 4 bases between. Germline V gives CDR1 SQVTM, CDR2 ANQGSEA. For the CDR3, the DNA is TGCAGCGTTGAAAGCCAAGCTTTCTTT. Translated: CSVESQAFF.

This clone was detected once. The rearrangement links TRBV19 to TRBJ1-6; D gene ambiguous. Per germline, CDR1 LNHDA and CDR2 SQIVND (reference sequence). This CDR3 is 14 amino acids long. Between the trimmed V and J ends, which lost 1 base and 8 bases, there was a span of 9 bases. The chain's CDR3 is CASSIGNGYSPLHF. CDR3 bases: TGTGCCAGTAGTATAGGTAACGGTTATTCACCCCTCCACTTT. The full variable domain, completed using reference TRBV19 and TRBJ1-6, is DGGITQSPKYLFRKEGQNVTLSCEQNLNHDAMYWYRQDPGQGLRLIYYSQIVNDFQKGDIAEGYSVSREKKESFPLTVTSAQKNPTAFYLCASSIGNGYSPLHFGNGTRLTVT.

About this clone: The identical CDR3 is also encoded by other nucleotide sequences in the sample. The chain carries TRBV5-5 and TRBJ1-5; 7 bases map to TRBD1. V lost 2 bases, J lost 3 bases, and 5 bases stayed unmatched. CDR3 length equals 15 residues. The germline V gene has CDR1 SGHKS and CDR2 YYEKEE (reference sequence). The CDR3 DNA reads TGTGCCAGCAGCTTTTCAGGGGGTTCCAATCAGCCCCAGCATTTT. Translating it yields CASSFSGGSNQPQHF.